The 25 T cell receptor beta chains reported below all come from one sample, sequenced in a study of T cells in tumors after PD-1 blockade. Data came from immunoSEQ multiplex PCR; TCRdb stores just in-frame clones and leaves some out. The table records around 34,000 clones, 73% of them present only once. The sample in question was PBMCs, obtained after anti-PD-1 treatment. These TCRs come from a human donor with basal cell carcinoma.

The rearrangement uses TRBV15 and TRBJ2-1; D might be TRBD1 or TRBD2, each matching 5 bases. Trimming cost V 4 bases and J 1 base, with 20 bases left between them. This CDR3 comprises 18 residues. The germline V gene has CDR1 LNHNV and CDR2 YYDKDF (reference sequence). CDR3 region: CATSMGTEVRSSYNEQFF. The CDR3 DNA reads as TGTGCCACCAGCATGGGGACCGAAGTTCGATCATCCTACAATGAGCAGTTCTTC.

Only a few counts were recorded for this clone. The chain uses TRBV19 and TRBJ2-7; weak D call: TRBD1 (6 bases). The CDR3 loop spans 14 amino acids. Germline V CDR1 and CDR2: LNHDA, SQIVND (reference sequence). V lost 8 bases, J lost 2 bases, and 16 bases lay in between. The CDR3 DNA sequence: TGTGCCAGTCAGTACGAGACAGGTCCCTACGAGCAGTACTTC. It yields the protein CASQYETGPYEQYF.

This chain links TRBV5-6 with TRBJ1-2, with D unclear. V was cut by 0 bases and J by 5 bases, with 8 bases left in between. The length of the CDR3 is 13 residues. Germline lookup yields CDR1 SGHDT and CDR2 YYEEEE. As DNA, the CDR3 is TGTGCCAGCAGCTTGGGATCTGTGTATGGCTACACCTTC. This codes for CASSLGSVYGYTF.

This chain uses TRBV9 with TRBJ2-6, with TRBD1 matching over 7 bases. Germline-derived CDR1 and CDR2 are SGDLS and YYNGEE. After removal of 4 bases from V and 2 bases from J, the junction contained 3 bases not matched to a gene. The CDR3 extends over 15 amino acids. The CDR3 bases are TGTGCCAGCAGCTCACAGGGGACTGGGGCCAACGTCCTGACTTTC. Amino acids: CASSSQGTGANVLTF. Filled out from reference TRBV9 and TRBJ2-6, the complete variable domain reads DSGVTQTPKHLITATGQRVTLRCSPRSGDLSVYWYQQSLDQGLQFLIQYYNGEERAKGNILERFSAQQFPDLHSELNLSSLELGDSALYFCASSSQGTGANVLTFGAGSRLTVL.

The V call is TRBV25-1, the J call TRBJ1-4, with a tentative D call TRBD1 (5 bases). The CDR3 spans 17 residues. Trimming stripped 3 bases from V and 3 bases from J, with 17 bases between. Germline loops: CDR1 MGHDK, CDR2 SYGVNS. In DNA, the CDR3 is TGTGCCAGCAGTGACCCCGGGGGGTATGGGTCTAATGAAAAACTGTTTTTT. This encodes CASSDPGGYGSNEKLFF.

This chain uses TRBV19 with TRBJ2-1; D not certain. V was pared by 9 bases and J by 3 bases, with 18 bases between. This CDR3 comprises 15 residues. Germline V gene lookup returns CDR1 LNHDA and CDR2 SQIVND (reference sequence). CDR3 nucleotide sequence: TGTGCCAGCAAACCCGACGGACGGATCTACAATGAGCAGTTCTTC. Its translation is CASKPDGRIYNEQFF.

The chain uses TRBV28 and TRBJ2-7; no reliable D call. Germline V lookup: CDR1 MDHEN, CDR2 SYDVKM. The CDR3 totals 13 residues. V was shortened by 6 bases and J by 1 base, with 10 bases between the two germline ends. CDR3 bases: TGTGCCAGCAGAACAAGTCAGTCCTACGAGCAGTACTTC. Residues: CASRTSQSYEQYF.

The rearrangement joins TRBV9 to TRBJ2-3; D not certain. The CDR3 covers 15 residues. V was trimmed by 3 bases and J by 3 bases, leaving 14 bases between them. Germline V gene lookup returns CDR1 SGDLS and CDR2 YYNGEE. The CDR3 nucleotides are TGTGCCAGCAGCGACTTAAGAGACGGTACAGATACGCAGTATTTT. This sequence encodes CASSDLRDGTDTQYF.

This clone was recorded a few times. CDR3 loop: CASSLRGQPSGYTF. In DNA form, the CDR3 reads TGTGCCAGCAGTTTAAGGGGACAGCCGAGTGGCTACACCTTC. This chain links TRBV27 with TRBJ1-2; 7 positions match TRBD1. V lost 2 bases and J lost 7; bases outside the gene matches: 7. Germline V gene lookup returns CDR1 MNHEY and CDR2 SMNVEV (reference sequence). This CDR3 has 14 residues.

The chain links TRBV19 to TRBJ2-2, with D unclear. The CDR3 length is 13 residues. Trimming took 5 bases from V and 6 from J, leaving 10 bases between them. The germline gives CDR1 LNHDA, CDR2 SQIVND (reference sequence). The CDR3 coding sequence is TGTGCCAGTAGTGCAAGCCGACCCGGGGAGCTGTTTTTT. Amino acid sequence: CASSASRPGELFF. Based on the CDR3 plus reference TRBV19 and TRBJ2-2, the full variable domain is DGGITQSPKYLFRKEGQNVTLSCEQNLNHDAMYWYRQDPGQGLRLIYYSQIVNDFQKGDIAEGYSVSREKKESFPLTVTSAQKNPTAFYLCASSASRPGELFFGEGSRLTVL.

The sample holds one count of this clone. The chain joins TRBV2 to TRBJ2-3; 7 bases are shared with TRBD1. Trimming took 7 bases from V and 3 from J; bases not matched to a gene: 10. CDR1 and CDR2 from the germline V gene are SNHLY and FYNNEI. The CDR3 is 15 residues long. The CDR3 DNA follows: TGTGCCAGCACCGGTGACAGGGATTCTACAGATACGCAGTATTTT. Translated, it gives CASTGDRDSTDTQYF.

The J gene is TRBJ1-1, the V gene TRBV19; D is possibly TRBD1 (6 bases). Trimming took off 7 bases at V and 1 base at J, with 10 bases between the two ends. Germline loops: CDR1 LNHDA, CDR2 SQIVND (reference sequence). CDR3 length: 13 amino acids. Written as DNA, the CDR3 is TGTGCCAGTACCGGGACACAGAACACTGAAGCTTTCTTT. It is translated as CASTGTQNTEAFF.

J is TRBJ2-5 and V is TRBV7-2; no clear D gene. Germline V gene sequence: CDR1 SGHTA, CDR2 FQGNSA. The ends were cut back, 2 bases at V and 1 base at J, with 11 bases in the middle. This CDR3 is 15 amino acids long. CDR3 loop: CASSLFAAFQETQYF. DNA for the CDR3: TGTGCCAGCAGCTTATTTGCCGCTTTCCAAGAGACCCAGTACTTC.

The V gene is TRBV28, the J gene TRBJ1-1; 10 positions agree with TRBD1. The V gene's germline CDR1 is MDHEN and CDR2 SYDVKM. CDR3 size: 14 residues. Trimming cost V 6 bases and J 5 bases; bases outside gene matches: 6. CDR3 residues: CASRRGQGGTEAFF. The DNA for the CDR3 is TGTGCCAGCAGACGCGGACAGGGGGGGACTGAAGCTTTCTTT.

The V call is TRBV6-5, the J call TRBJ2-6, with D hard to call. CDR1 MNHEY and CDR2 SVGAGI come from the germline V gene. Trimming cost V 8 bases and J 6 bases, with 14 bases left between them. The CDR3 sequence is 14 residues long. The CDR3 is CASGRTGSANVLTF. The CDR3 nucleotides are TGTGCCAGCGGCCGTACGGGCTCGGCCAACGTCCTGACTTTC.

This chain's CDR3 is CASGRSNNSPLHF. CDR3 DNA sequence: TGTGCCAGCGGCAGGAGTAATAATTCACCCCTCCACTTT. The chain carries TRBV3-1 (or the pseudogene TRBV3-2) and TRBJ1-6; the D is unclear. There are 13 residues in the CDR3. Per germline, CDR1 LGHDT and CDR2 YNNKEL (reference sequence). The V gene lost 8 bases and the J gene lost 5 bases, with 10 bases spanning the gap.

This CDR3 reads CASSPLPKNSGANVLTF. The CDR3 nucleotides read TGTGCCAGCTCACCACTTCCGAAAAACTCTGGGGCCAACGTCCTGACTTTC. The chain combines TRBV18 with TRBJ2-6; D is ambiguous. The CDR3 runs to 17 residues. Trimming pared 1 base from V and 0 bases from J, leaving 10 bases between. From germline, CDR1 is KGHSH and CDR2 LQKENI.

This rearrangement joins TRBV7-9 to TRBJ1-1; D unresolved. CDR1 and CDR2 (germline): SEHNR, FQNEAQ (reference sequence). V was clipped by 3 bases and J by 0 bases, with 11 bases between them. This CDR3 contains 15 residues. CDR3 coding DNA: TGTGCCAGCAGCTTTGAGGCGGCGGTGAACACTGAAGCTTTCTTT. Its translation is CASSFEAAVNTEAFF.

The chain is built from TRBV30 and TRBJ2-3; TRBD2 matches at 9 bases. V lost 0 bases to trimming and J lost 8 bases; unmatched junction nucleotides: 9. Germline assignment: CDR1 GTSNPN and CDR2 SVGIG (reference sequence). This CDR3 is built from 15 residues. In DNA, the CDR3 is TGTGCCTGGAGTGTGGTGCGGGAGGGTCTTGGTACGCAGTATTTT. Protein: CAWSVVREGLGTQYF.

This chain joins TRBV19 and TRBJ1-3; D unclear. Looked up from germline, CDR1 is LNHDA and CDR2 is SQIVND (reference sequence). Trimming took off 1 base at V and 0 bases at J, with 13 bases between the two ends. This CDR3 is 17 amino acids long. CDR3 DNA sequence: TGTGCCAGTAGTATAGGAGGTTCCGGACTCTCTGGAAACACCATATATTTT. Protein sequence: CASSIGGSGLSGNTIYF.

CDR3: CASSLGTPGRASGNTIYF. The CDR3 DNA reads as TGTGCCAGCAGCTTAGGTACCCCTGGGAGGGCCTCTGGAAACACCATATATTTT. V and J are TRBV11-2 and TRBJ1-3; D is unresolved. V lost 1 base, J lost 0 bases, and 16 bases lay in between. The CDR3 runs to 18 residues. Germline lookup yields CDR1 SGHAT and CDR2 FQNNGV.

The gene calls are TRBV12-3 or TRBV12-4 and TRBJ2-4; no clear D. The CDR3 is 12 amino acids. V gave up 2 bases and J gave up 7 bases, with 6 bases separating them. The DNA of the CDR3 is TGTGCCAGCAGTTTAAATTGGAACATTCAGTACTTC. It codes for CASSLNWNIQYF.

The chain's CDR3 is CASSDRGKANYGYTF. For the CDR3, the DNA is TGTGCCAGCAGTGATAGAGGAAAAGCTAACTATGGCTACACCTTC. The J gene is TRBJ1-2, the V gene TRBV6-1, with D unclear. The germline V gene encodes CDR1 MNHNS and CDR2 SASEGT. The V end was cut by 3 bases, the J end by 0 bases, with 11 bases between. CDR3 length: 15 residues.

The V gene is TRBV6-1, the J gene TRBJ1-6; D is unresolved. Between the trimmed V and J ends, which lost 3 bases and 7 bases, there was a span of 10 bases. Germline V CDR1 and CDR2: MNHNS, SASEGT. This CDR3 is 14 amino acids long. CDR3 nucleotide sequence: TGTGCCAGCAGTGACCGGACGGTGAATTCACCCCTCCACTTT. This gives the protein CASSDRTVNSPLHF.

The CDR3 sequence: CASSEVGVSYEQYF. CDR3 nucleotide sequence: TGTGCCAGCAGTGAAGTTGGGGTTTCCTACGAGCAGTACTTC. The J gene is TRBJ2-7, the V gene TRBV6-1; D is undetermined. Trimming took 1 base from V and 1 from J, leaving 8 bases between them. The CDR3 spans 14 residues. The V gene's germline CDR1 is MNHNS and CDR2 SASEGT.